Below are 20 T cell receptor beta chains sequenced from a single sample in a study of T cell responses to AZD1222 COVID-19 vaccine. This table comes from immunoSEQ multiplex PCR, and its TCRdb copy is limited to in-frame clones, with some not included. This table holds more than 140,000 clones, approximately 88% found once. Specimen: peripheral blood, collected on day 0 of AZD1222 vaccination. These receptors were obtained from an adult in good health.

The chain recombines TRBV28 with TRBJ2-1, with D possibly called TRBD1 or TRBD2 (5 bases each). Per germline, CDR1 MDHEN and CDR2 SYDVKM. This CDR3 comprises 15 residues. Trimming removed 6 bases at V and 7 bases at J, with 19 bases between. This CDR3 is CASRPPPTGGNEQFF. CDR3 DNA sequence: TGTGCCAGCAGACCCCCCCCGACTGGGGGTAATGAGCAGTTCTTC.

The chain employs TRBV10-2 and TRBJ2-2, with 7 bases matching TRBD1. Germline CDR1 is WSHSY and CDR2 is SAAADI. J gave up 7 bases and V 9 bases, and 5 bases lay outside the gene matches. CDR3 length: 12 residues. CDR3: CASQQGFGELFF. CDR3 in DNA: TGCGCCAGTCAACAGGGGTTCGGGGAGCTGTTTTTT.

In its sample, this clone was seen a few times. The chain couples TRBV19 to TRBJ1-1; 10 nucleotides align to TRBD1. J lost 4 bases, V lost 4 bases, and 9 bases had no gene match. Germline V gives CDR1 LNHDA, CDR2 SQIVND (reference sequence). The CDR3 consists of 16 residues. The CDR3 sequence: CASSKDRGSWGTEAFF. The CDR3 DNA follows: TGTGCCAGTAGTAAGGACAGGGGGAGTTGGGGCACTGAAGCTTTCTTT.

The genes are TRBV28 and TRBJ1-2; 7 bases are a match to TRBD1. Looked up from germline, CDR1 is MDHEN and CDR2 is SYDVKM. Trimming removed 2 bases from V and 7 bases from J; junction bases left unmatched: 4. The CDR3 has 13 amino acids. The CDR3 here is CASSLDREAGYTF. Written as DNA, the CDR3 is TGTGCCAGCAGTTTAGACAGGGAGGCTGGCTACACCTTC.

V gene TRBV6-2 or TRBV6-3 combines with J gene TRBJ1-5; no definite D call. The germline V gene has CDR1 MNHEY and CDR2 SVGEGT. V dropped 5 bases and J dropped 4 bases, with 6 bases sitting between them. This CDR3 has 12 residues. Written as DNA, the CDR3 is TGTGCCAGCAGTAGTGGGAATCAGCCCCAGCATTTT. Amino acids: CASSSGNQPQHF.

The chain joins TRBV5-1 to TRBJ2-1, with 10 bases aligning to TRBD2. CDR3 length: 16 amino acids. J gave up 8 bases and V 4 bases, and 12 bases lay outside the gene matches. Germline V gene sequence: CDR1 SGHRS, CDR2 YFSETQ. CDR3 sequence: CASSPQGLAGVDEQFF. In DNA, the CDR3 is TGCGCCAGCAGCCCACAAGGGCTAGCGGGAGTCGATGAGCAGTTCTTC.

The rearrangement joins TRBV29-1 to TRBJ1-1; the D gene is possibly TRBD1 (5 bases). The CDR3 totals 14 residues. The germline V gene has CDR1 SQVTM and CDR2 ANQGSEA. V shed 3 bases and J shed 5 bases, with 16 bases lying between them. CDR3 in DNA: TGCAGCGTTGACTCCAGGGCCGGACGGACTGAAGCTTTCTTT. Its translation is CSVDSRAGRTEAFF.

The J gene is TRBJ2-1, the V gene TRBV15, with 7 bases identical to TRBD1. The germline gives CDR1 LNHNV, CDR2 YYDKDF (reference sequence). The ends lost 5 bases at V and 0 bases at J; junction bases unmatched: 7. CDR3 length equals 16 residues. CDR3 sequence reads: CATSPGGVSSYNEQFF. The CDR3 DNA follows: TGTGCCACCAGCCCAGGGGGAGTAAGCTCCTACAATGAGCAGTTCTTC.

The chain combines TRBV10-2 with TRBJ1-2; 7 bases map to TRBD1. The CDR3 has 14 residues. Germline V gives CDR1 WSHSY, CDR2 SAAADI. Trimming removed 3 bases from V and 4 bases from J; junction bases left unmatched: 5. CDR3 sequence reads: CASSDPGTVYGYTF. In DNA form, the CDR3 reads TGCGCCAGCAGTGACCCCGGGACAGTCTATGGCTACACCTTC.

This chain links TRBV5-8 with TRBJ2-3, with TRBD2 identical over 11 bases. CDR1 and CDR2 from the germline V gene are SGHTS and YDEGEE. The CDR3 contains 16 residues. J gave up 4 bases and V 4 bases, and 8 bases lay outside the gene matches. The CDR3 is CASSRRLAGSADTQYF. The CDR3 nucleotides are TGTGCCAGCAGCCGACGACTAGCGGGATCAGCAGATACGCAGTATTTT. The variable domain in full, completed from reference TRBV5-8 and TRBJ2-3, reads EAGVTQSPTHLIKTRGQQATLRCSPISGHTSVYWYQQALGLGLQFLLWYDEGEERNRGNFPPRFSGRQFPNYSSELNVNALELEDSALYLCASSRRLAGSADTQYFGPGTRLTVL.

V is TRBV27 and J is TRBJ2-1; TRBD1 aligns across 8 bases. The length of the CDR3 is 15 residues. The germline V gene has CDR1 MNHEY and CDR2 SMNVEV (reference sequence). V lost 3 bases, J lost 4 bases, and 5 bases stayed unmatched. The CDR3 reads CASSFIRTGYNEQFF. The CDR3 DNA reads TGTGCCAGCAGTTTCATCCGGACAGGGTACAATGAGCAGTTCTTC.

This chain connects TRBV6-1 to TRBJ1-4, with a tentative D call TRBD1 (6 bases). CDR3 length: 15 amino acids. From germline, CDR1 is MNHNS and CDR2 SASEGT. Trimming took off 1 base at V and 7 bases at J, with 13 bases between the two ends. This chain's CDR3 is CASSEGSRGTEKLFF. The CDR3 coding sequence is TGTGCCAGCAGTGAAGGCAGCAGGGGTACTGAAAAACTGTTTTTT.

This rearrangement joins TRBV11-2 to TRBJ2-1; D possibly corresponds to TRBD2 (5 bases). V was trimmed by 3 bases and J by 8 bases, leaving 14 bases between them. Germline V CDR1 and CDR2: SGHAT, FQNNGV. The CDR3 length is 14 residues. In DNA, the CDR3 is TGTGCCAGCAGCTTCGAAGGCGGGTATGATGAGCAGTTCTTC. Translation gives CASSFEGGYDEQFF.

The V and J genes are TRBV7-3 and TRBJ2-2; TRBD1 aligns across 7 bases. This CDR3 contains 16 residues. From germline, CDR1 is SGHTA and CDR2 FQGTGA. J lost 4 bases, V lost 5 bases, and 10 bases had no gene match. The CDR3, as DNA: TGTGCCAGCAGCACCGTTACAGGGGCAGGCACCGGGGAGCTGTTTTTT. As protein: CASSTVTGAGTGELFF.

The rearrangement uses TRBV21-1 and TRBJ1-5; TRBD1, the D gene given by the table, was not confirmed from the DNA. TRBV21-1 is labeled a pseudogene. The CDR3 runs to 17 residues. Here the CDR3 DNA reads TGTGCCAGCAGCAAGGTTCCGACAGTTCACCTCAATCAGCCCCAGCATTTT. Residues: CASSKVPTVHLNQPQHF.

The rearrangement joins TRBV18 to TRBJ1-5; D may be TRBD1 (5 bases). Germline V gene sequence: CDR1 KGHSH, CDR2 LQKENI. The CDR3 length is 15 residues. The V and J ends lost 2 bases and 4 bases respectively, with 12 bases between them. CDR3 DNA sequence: TGTGCCAGCTCACCAATTGCGAAGGGGAATCAGCCCCAGCATTTT. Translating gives CASSPIAKGNQPQHF.

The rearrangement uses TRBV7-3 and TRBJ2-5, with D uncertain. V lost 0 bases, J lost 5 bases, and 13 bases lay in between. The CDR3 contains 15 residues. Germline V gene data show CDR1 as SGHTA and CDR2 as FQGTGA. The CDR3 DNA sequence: TGTGCCAGCAGCTTAACGTCGGACCCTACCGAGACCCAGTACTTC. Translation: CASSLTSDPTETQYF.

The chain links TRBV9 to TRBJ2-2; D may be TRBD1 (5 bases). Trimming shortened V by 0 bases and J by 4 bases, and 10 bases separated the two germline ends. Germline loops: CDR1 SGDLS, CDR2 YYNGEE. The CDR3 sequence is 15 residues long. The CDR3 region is CASSVAQGFTGELFF. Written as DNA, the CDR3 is TGTGCCAGCAGCGTAGCCCAGGGATTCACCGGGGAGCTGTTTTTT.

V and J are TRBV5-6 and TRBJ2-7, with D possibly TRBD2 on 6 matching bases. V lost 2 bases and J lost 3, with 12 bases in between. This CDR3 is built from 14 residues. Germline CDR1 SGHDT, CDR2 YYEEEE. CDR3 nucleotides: TGTGCCAGCAGCTTCGGGCAGGACTACTACGAGCAGTACTTC. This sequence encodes CASSFGQDYYEQYF.

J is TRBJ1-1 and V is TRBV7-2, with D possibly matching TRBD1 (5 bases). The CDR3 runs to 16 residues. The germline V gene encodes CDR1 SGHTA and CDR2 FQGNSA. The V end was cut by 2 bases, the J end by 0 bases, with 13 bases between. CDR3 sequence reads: CASSLRPRTLNTEAFF. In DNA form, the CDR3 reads TGTGCCAGCAGCTTAAGGCCCAGGACATTGAACACTGAAGCTTTCTTT. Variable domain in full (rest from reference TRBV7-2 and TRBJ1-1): GAGVSQSPSNKVTEKGKDVELRCDPISGHTALYWYRQSLGQGLEFLIYFQGNSAPDKSGLPSDRFSAERTGGSVSTLTIQRTQQEDSAVYLCASSLRPRTLNTEAFFGQGTRLTVV.